This T cell receptor (beta chain) was captured in a study of blood T cell repertoires in COVID-19. Study summary: Samples of COVID-19 (acute and convalescent) were obtained from the United States, Italy and Spain. Sources were T cells, B-cell-depleted T cells, or PBMCs; the material itself was cDNA or gDNA.

V gave up 4 bases and J gave up 10 bases; unmatched junction bases: 2. Germline values: CDR1 MNHEY, CDR2 SVGAGI. This CDR3 is built from 12 residues. In the original workflow: Amplification from reference gene primers served as the basis for estimated nucleated cell counts. Clones were sequenced by immunoSEQ multiplex PCR, and TCRdb holds only the in-frame ones, with some missing. Clone size and V and J calls were adopted from that table, with D and trimming inferred from the DNA. The sample includes tens of thousands of clones, roughly nine tenths of them seen just once. As for this clone: This sample includes further DNA sequences coding for the same CDR3.

Source material: peripheral blood. This receptor was taken from a male donor with acute or convalescent COVID-19. The chain recombines TRBV6-5 with TRBJ1-1, with 11 bases lining up with TRBD1. In DNA, the CDR3 is TGTGCCAGCAGTTCGGACAGGGGGCGAGCTTTCTTT. As protein: CASSSDRGRAFF.